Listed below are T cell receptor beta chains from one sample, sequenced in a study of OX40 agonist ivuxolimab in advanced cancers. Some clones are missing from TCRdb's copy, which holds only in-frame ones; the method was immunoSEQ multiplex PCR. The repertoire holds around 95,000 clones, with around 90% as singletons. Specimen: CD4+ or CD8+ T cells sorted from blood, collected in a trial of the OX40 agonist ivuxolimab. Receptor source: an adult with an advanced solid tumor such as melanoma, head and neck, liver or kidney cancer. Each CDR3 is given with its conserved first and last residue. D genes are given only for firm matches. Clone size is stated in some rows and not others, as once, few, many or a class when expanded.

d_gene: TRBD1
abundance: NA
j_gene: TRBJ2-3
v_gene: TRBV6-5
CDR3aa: CASRIGTGGTDTQYF
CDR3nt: TGTGCCAGCAGAATCGGGACAGGGGGCACAGATACGCAGTATTTT

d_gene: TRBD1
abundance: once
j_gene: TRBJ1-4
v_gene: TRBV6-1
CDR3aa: CASSVRDSEKLFF
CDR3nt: TGTGCCAGCAGTGTCCGGGACAGTGAAAAACTGTTTTTT

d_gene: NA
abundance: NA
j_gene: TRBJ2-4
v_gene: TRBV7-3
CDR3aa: CASSPDYRDGAKNIQYF
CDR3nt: TGTGCCAGCAGCCCGGATTACCGGGACGGGGCCAAAAACATTCAGTACTTC

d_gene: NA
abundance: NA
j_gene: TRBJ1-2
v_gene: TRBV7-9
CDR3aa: CASSLAGRTTYGYTF
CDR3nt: TGTGCCAGCAGCTTAGCGGGACGGACTACCTATGGCTACACCTTC

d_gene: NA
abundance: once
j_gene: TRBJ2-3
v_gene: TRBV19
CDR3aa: CASSKGLTDTQYF
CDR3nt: TGTGCCAGTAGTAAGGGCCTTACAGATACGCAGTATTTT

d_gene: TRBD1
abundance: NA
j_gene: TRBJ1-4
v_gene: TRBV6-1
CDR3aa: CASSEAAGANRGNTGEKLFF
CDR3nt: TGTGCCAGCAGTGAAGCAGCGGGCGCAAACAGGGGGAATACCGGGGAAAAACTGTTTTTT

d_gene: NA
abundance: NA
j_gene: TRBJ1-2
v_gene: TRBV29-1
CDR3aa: CSVEGGAPNYGYTF
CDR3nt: TGCAGCGTTGAAGGAGGTGCCCCTAACTATGGCTACACCTTC

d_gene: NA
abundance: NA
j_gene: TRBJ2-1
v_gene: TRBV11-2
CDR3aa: CASSYSRSGQFF
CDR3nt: TGTGCCAGCAGCTACTCCCGTTCGGGGCAGTTCTTC

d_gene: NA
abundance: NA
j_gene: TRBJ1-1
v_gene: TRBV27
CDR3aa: CASSPTGFTEAFF
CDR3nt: TGTGCCAGCAGCCCCACAGGGTTCACTGAAGCTTTCTTT

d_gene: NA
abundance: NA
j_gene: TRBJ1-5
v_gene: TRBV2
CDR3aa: CATRGWDGNQPQHF
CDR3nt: TGTGCCACCCGGGGGTGGGACGGTAATCAGCCCCAGCATTTT

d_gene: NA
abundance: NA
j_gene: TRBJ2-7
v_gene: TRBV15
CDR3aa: CATSPQVGYEQYF
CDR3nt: TGTGCCACCAGTCCACAGGTTGGCTACGAGCAGTACTTC

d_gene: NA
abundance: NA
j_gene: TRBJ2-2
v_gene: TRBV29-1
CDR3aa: CSVRYTGELFF
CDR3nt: TGCAGCGTTAGGTACACCGGGGAGCTGTTTTTT

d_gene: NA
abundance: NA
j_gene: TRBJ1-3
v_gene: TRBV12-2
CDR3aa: CASRLGVGGNLSGNTIYF
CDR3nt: TGTGCAAGTCGCTTAGGTGTTGGGGGGAACCTCTCTGGAAACACCATATATTTT

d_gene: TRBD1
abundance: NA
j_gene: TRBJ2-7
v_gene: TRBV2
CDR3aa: CASLWDRGNEQYF
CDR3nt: TGTGCCAGCTTATGGGACAGGGGGAACGAGCAGTACTTC

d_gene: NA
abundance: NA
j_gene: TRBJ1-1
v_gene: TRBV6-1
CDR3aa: CASSEGGGRAEAFF
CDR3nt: TGTGCCAGCAGTGAAGGGGGGGGGCGGGCTGAAGCTTTCTTT

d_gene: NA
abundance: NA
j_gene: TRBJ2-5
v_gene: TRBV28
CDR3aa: CASSLGQWGRETQYF
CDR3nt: TGTGCCAGCAGCCTGGGGCAATGGGGGAGAGAGACCCAGTACTTC

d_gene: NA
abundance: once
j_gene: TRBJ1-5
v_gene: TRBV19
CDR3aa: CASSIAGPNQPQHF
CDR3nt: TGTGCCAGTAGTATAGCCGGACCAAATCAGCCCCAGCATTTT

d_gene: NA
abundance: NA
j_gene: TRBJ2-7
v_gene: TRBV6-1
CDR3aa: CASSVRESYEQYF
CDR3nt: TGTGCCAGCAGTGTCCGGGAGAGCTACGAGCAGTACTTC

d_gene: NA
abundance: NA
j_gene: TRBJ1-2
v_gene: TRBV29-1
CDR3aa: CSVGSSRPDGYTF
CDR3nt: TGCAGCGTTGGAAGCTCCCGGCCGGATGGCTACACCTTC

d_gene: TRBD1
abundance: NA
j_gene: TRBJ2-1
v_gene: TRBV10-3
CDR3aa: CAIRTGGSDEQFF
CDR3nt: TGTGCCATCAGGACAGGGGGCTCCGATGAGCAGTTCTTC

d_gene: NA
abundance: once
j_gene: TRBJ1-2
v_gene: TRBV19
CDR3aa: CASSIEGANYGYTF
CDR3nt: TGTGCCAGTAGTATTGAGGGGGCTAACTATGGCTACACCTTC

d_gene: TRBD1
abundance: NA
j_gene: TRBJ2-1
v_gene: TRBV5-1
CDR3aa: CASSGTVSYNEQFF
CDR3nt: TGCGCCAGCAGTGGGACAGTGTCCTACAATGAGCAGTTCTTC

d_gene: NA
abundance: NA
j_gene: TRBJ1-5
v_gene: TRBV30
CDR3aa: CAWSESAYSNQPQHF
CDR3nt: TGTGCCTGGAGTGAGTCCGCTTATAGCAATCAGCCCCAGCATTTT

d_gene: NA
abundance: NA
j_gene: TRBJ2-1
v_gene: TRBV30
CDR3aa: CAWSVSRLNEQFF
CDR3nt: TGTGCCTGGAGTGTAAGCCGACTTAATGAGCAGTTCTTC

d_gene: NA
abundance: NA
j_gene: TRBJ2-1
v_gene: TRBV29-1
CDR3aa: CSVGQYAEQFF
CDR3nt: TGCAGCGTTGGTCAGTACGCTGAGCAGTTCTTC

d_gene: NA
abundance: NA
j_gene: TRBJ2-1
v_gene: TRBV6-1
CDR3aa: CASSELRSYNEQFF
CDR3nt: TGTGCCAGCAGTGAACTACGGTCCTACAATGAGCAGTTCTTC

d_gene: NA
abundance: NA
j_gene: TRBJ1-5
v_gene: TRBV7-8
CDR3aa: CASSLARGVSPNQPQHF
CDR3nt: TGTGCCAGCAGCTTAGCGAGAGGGGTGTCGCCAAATCAGCCCCAGCATTTT

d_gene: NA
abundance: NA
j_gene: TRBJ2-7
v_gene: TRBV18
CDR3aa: CASSSPLDGRYEQYF
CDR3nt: TGTGCCAGCTCATCCCCCTTGGACGGCCGCTACGAGCAGTACTTC

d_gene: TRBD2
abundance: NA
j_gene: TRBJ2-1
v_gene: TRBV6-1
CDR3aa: CASTEGTSGNEQFF
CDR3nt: TGTGCCAGCACTGAAGGAACTAGCGGCAATGAGCAGTTCTTC

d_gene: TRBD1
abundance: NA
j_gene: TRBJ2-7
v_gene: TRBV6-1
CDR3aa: CASSMGQGNFYEQYF
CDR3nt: TGTGCCAGCAGTATGGGACAGGGTAATTTCTACGAGCAGTACTTC

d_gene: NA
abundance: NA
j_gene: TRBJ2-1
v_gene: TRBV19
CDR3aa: CASSGRTRNFNEQFF
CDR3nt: TGTGCCAGTAGTGGGAGGACTCGAAATTTCAATGAGCAGTTCTTC

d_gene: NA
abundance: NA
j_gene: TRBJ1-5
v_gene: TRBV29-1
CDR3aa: CSVGNRGSNQPQHF
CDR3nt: TGCAGCGTTGGAAATCGGGGCAGCAATCAGCCCCAGCATTTT

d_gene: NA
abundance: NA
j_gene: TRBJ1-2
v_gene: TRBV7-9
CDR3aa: CASSLDRGRVNGYTF
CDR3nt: TGTGCCAGCAGCTTAGATCGGGGGCGAGTTAATGGCTACACCTTC

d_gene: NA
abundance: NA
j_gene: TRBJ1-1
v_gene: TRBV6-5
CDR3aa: CASGRTEAFF
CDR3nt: TGCGCAAGTGGGAGAACTGAAGCTTTCTTT

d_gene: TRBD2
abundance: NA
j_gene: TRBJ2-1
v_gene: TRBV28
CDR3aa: CASHETSGRNEQFF
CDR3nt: TGTGCCAGCCACGAGACTAGCGGGAGAAATGAGCAGTTCTTC

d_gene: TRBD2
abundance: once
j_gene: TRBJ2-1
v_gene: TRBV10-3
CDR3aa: CATIAGSYNEQFF
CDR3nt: TGTGCCACAATAGCGGGCTCCTACAATGAGCAGTTCTTC

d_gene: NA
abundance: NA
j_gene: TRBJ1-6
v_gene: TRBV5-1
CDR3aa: CASSLAQVTNSPLHF
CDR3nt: TGCGCCAGCAGCTTGGCCCAGGTTACGAATTCACCCCTCCACTTT

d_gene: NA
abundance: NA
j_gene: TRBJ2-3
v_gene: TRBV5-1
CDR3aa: CASSLTASTDTQYF
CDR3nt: TGCGCCAGCAGCTTGACAGCTAGCACAGATACGCAGTATTTT

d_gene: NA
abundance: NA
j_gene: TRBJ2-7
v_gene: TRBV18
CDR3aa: CASSPTVYEQYF
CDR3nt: TGTGCCAGCTCACCCACGGTATACGAGCAGTACTTC

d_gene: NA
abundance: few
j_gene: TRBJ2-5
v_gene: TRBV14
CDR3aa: CASSQAGSETQYF
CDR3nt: TGTGCCAGCAGCCAAGCCGGATCGGAGACCCAGTACTTC

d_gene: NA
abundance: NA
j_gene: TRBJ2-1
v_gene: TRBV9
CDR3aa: CASSEGPYNEQFF
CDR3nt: TGTGCCAGCAGCGAGGGCCCCTACAATGAGCAGTTCTTC

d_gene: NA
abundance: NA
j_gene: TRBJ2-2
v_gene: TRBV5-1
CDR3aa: CASSLAVVNTGELFF
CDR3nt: TGCGCCAGCAGCTTGGCCGTGGTGAACACCGGGGAGCTGTTTTTT

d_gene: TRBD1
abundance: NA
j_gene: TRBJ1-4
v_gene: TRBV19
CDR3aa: CASSSTGEPRILFF
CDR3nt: TGTGCCAGTAGTAGCACAGGGGAACCAAGAATACTGTTTTTT

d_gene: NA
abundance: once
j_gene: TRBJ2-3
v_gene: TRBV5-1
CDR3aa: CASSGTVAGSTDTQYF
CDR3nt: TGCGCCAGCAGCGGAACCGTCGCGGGTAGCACAGATACGCAGTATTTT